This TCR beta chain is from a study of T cells in Graves' hyperthyroidism and ophthalmopathy. Whole-study context: Peripheral blood was acquired at first diagnosis, ahead of any therapy whatsoever. Study-wide results and caveats: Progression to ophthalmopathy was predicted a median of 6.5 months early. Ophthalmopathy could be told apart from stable hyperthyroidism with a 13 V-J model.

Template material for amplifying TCR beta CDR3 regions consisted of RNA transcripts. An initial round of RT-PCR targeting the TCR CDR3 relied on the HTBI primer set. One entry per CDR3 protein, called by TCRdb with MiXCR from the multiplex PCR reads. This sample has about 270,000 distinct CDR3 sequences; about 25% occur once, and the top ten carry about 30%. This clonotype was observed at least ten times. What it binds is not known. Possible read error: a much larger clone is one base away. This CDR3 is built from 17 residues. CDR1 MNHNS and CDR2 SASEGT come from the germline V gene. The V gene lost 10 bases and the J gene lost 0 bases, with 19 bases spanning the gap. Extraction of PBMCs used around 9.6 ml of fresh peripheral blood.

This TCR was recovered from a man in his forties with Graves' hyperthyroidism that later progressed to Graves' ophthalmopathy. This chain uses TRBV6-1 with TRBJ2-6; D is possibly TRBD1 or TRBD2 (5 bases each). The sequencing sample was made of blood. CDR3 loop: CATLNSGPHSGANVLTF. The CDR3 DNA follows: TGTGCCACACTGAATTCGGGACCGCACTCTGGGGCCAACGTCCTGACTTTC.